These 30 T cell receptor beta chains share one sample of origin, sequenced in a study of tumor-infiltrating lymphocytes in primary liver carcinoma (dated by TCRdb to about 2017). Sequencer: Illumina HiSeq 2500. Starting from approximately 0.5 ug total RNA, TCRbeta-specific cDNA was produced by reverse transcription with a constant-region primer and ProtoScript II reverse transcriptase. TCRbeta libraries were built with three nested multiplex PCR rounds, a slightly modified ARM-PCR procedure. Multiplex TRBV1-TRBV30 forward primers and a Cbeta reverse primer were used in the first two PCR rounds, each of which was run for around 10 cycles. Using fastp at Q25 and MiXCR, TCRdb reprocessed the public reads and kept productive beta chains. Records with the same CDR3 protein are collapsed into one entry carrying the most frequent genes and DNA. This sample gives just under 45,000 distinct CDR3 sequences in total; around 70% of them show up just once. The ten largest clones add up to over 15% of the sample.

Without any cell sorting, total RNA and DNA were extracted together from about 19-30 mg of bulk tissue using the AllPrep DNA/RNA mini kit. Sequenced: liver tumor tissue from sampling region 2. The sample's cell subset or site label, in plain terms: tumor region T2, inferior pole. The receptors here all came from a man in his forties with primary liver carcinoma and hepatitis B virus infection.

Comments on this clonotype: The conserved final phenylalanine or tryptophan is absent from the CDR3, which likely points to a read error. The CDR3 DNA reads as TGTGCCAGCAGCTCGACGGGACTAGCTGAGCAGTTCTCC. Protein sequence: CASSSTGLAEQFS. The chain employs TRBV5-1 and TRBJ2-1; 9 bases align to TRBD2. Germline CDR1 reads SGHRS; CDR2 reads YFSETQ. The CDR3 consists of 13 residues.

Regarding this clonotype: In this CDR3 the conserved last residue, phenylalanine or tryptophan, is missing, so a read error is likely. It is unclear where the CDR3 begins or ends on the DNA, so no DNA is shown, and the CDR3 is as TCRdb lists it. The chain links TRBV4-1 to TRBJ2-7; the table calls TRBD2, which could not be checked here. The CDR3 is made up of 14 amino acids, end residues included. Germline V gene sequence: CDR1 MGHRA, CDR2 YSYEKL. CDR3 protein: CASSLLGVGDEQYL.

The rearrangement joins TRBV29-1 to TRBJ2-1; no clear D gene. Trimming left V 6 bases short and J 10 bases short, with 10 bases between. This CDR3 is built from 10 residues. The germline CDR1 and CDR2 sequences are SQVTM and ANQGSEA. CDR3 protein: CSVRAYEQFF. DNA of the CDR3: TGCAGCGTGAGAGCATACGAGCAGTTCTTC.

Turning to this clonotype: The junction and the germline gene differ at one end; a read error may be behind it. The chain combines TRBV14 with TRBJ1-5; D might be TRBD1 (5 bases). CDR1 and CDR2 (germline): SGHDN, FVKESK. The CDR3 is 13 amino acids. As DNA, the CDR3 is TGTGCCAACAGCCAGGGACGGGATCAGCCCCAGCATTTT. Its protein product is CANSQGRDQPQHF.

This clonotype was detected many times. The chain employs TRBV7-8 and TRBJ2-5; a possible D gene is TRBD1 (6 bases). This CDR3 has 16 residues. Trimming cost V 2 bases and J 2 bases, with 15 bases left between them. Germline assignment: CDR1 SGHVS and CDR2 FQNEAQ. The chain's CDR3 is CASSLRGWDTQETQYF. CDR3 bases: TGTGCCAGCAGCTTAAGAGGTTGGGACACTCAAGAGACCCAGTACTTC.

On this clonotype itself: A much larger clone is a single base away; this may be a read error. The V and J genes are TRBV5-1 and TRBJ1-1; weak D call: TRBD1 (5 bases). Per the germline V gene, CDR1 is SGHRS and CDR2 is YFSETQ. V lost 1 base and J lost 4, with 14 bases in between. The CDR3 is 15 residues long. The CDR3 sequence: CASSLNGGTITEAFF. The CDR3 DNA follows: TGCGCCAGCAGCTTGAACGGGGGGACGATCACTGAAGCTTTCTTT. Combining the CDR3 with reference TRBV5-1 and TRBJ1-1 gives the whole variable domain KAGVTQTPRYLIKTRGQQVTLSCSPISGHRSVSWYQQTPGQGLQFLFEYFSETQRNKGNFPGRFSGRQFSNSRSEMNVSTLELGDSALYLCASSLNGGTITEAFFGQGTRLTVV.

This clonotype was observed at least ten times. This likely comes from a read error, as the CDR3 has no conserved phenylalanine or tryptophan at its end. The chain recombines TRBV14 with TRBJ1-1; D remains unclear. Trimming shortened V by 4 bases and J by 11 bases, and 20 bases separated the two germline ends. Germline CDR1 SGHDN, CDR2 FVKESK. There are 14 residues in the CDR3. The CDR3 DNA is TGTGCCAGCAGCCCTTCGGACTGGTTGGATGCGGCTTTCGTT. The encoded protein is CASSPSDWLDAAFV.

About this clonotype itself: An end of the junction does not agree with germline; a read error may underlie this. The V gene is TRBV6-5, the J gene TRBJ2-1, with 9 bases lining up with TRBD2. This CDR3 spans 17 amino acids. Per germline, CDR1 MNHEY and CDR2 SVGAGI. The CDR3 region has the DNA TGTACCAGCAGTTACTCTATAGCGGGAGAGAGCTACAATGAGCAGCTCTTC. This translates into CTSSYSIAGESYNEQLF.

This clonotype was recorded once. One end of the junction is discordant with germline, which a read error may explain. J is TRBJ2-1 and V is TRBV5-1; TRBD2 aligns across 9 bases. Germline CDR1 is SGHRS and CDR2 is YFSETQ. This CDR3 spans 13 amino acids. CDR3 protein: CASSSTGLAEEFF. The CDR3 DNA is TGCGCCAGTAGCTCGACGGGACTAGCTGAGGAGTTCTTC.

In regard to this clonotype: The junction shows a germline mismatch at one end, possibly a read error. This sequence joins TRBV30 and TRBJ2-1; 8 bases are a match to TRBD2. This CDR3 has 14 amino acids. Per germline, CDR1 GTSNPN and CDR2 SVGIG (reference sequence). CDR3 sequence (DNA): TGTGCCTGGAGTGAGACAAGCGGGGGAAATGAGCAGTCCTTC. Translated, it gives CAWSETSGGNEQSF. Combining the CDR3 with reference TRBV30 and TRBJ2-1 gives the whole variable domain SQTIHQWPATLVQPVGSPLSLECTVEGTSNPNLYWYRQAAGRGLQLLFYSVGIGQISSEVPQNLSASRPQDRQFILSSKKLLLSDSGFYLCAWSETSGGNEQSFGPGTRLTVL.

This clonotype showed up many times. The gene calls are TRBV24-1 and TRBJ2-1; D not resolved. Germline V gene data show CDR1 as KGHDR and CDR2 as SFDVKD. This CDR3 comprises 11 residues. Between the trimmed V and J ends, which lost 3 bases and 9 bases, there was a span of 5 bases. The CDR3, as DNA: TGTGCCACCAGTGATGGTATTGAGCAGTTCTTC. Translation: CATSDGIEQFF.

Note on this clonotype: Likely a read error: the CDR3 ends without its conserved phenylalanine or tryptophan. The genes are TRBV11-3 and TRBJ2-1, with a tentative D call TRBD1 (5 bases). Trimming left V 11 bases short and J 8 bases short, with 22 bases between. The CDR3 runs 14 residues. The germline V gene has CDR1 SGHNT and CDR2 YENEEA. The CDR3 is CADSLGVSNDEQFL. The DNA of the CDR3 is TGTGCCGACAGCCTAGGCGTCTCGAACGATGAGCAGTTCTTA.

Turning to this clonotype: Relative to the germline gene, one junction end is altered; a read error may explain this. J is TRBJ1-6 and V is TRBV11-1, with a tentative D call TRBD1 (5 bases). Germline values: CDR1 SGHAT, CDR2 FQDESV (reference sequence). This CDR3 spans 13 amino acids. The CDR3 spells CASSWTLVSHLHF. Written as DNA, the CDR3 is TGTGCCAGCAGCTGGACACTGGTTTCACACCTCCACTTC.

This clonotype was observed once. The junction and the germline gene differ at one end; a read error may be behind it. This chain uses TRBV4-2 with TRBJ2-7; no definite D call. Germline CDR1 is LGHNA and CDR2 is YNFKEQ. CDR3 length: 15 amino acids. The chain's CDR3 is CGSSQAWRGSYKQYF. The CDR3 nucleotides are TGTGGCAGCAGCCAAGCATGGCGCGGATCCTACAAGCAGTACTTT.

In this sample, this clonotype turned up many times. A much larger clone sits a single nucleotide away, making a read error possible. This chain joins TRBV12-3 or TRBV12-4 and TRBJ1-2, with a tentative D call TRBD1 (6 bases). Trimming shortened V by 2 bases and J by 8 bases, and 12 bases separated the two germline ends. The CDR3 covers 13 residues. This CDR3 reads CASSLTGLAGYTF. The CDR3 DNA sequence: TGTGCCAGCAGTTTAACAGGGCTAGCCGGCTACACCTTC.

A single count supports this clonotype. One junction end disagrees with the germline gene, perhaps due to a read error. The chain is built from TRBV28 and TRBJ2-7; a possible D gene is TRBD2 (6 bases). Per germline, CDR1 MDHEN and CDR2 SYDVKM. The CDR3 has 11 residues. The DNA of the CDR3 is TGTGTCAGCAGTGACCGGGGGGAGCAGTACTTC. Translating gives CVSSDRGEQYF.

A remark on this clonotype: No conserved phenylalanine or tryptophan is present at the end of the CDR3, so a read error is the likely explanation. This sequence joins TRBV29-1 and TRBJ2-7; D tentatively reads TRBD1 or TRBD2 (5 bases each). The CDR3 totals 12 residues. Germline-derived CDR1 and CDR2 are SQVTM and ANQGSEA. CDR3 protein: CGVSPGSYEQYL. CDR3 DNA: TGCGGCGTGTCCCCAGGGAGCTACGAGCAGTACCTC.

This rearrangement joins TRBV6-2 or TRBV6-3 to TRBJ2-5; D unclear. V was cut by 7 bases and J by 3 bases, with 6 bases left in between. Germline CDR1 is MNHEY and CDR2 is SVGEGT. CDR3 length: 11 amino acids. This chain's CDR3 is CASNGEETQYF. The CDR3 coding sequence is TGTGCCAGCAACGGTGAAGAGACCCAGTACTTC.

On this clonotype: The missing conserved phenylalanine or tryptophan at the end of this CDR3 makes a read error likely. This rearrangement joins TRBV11-1 to TRBJ2-7; tentatively, D is TRBD1 (5 bases). With 9 bases removed from V and 1 base from J, the gap between germline ends came to 13 bases. Germline CDR1 reads SGHAT; CDR2 reads FQDESV (reference sequence). The CDR3 contains 13 residues. This CDR3 is CASRGKRSYEQYI. The CDR3, as DNA: TGTGCCAGTAGGGGAAAGCGATCCTACGAGCAGTACATC.

This rearrangement joins TRBV9 to TRBJ1-5; D gene ambiguous. This CDR3 spans 13 amino acids. The germline CDR1 and CDR2 sequences are SGDLS and YYNGEE. V dropped 0 bases and J dropped 6 bases, with 7 bases sitting between them. CDR3: CASSVGEFQPQHF. The CDR3 nucleotides read TGTGCCAGCAGCGTAGGAGAGTTTCAGCCCCAGCATTTT.

For this clonotype: Because the CDR3 is missing its conserved closing phenylalanine or tryptophan, this is likely a read error. This sequence joins TRBV7-9 and TRBJ2-5, with TRBD2 as a possible D gene (5 bases). The V gene's germline CDR1 is SEHNR and CDR2 FQNEAQ (reference sequence). Trimming removed 2 bases at V and 3 bases at J, with 10 bases between. The CDR3 is 14 residues long. The CDR3 here is CASSLSRGEETQYS. The CDR3, as DNA: TGTGCCAGCAGCTTATCCCGGGGAGAAGAGACCCAGTACTCC.

This clonotype was found a few times. One junction end does not reproduce the germline sequence, and a read error may be involved. This chain joins TRBV11-1 and TRBJ2-7, with TRBD2 as a possible D gene (6 bases). The CDR3 length is 15 residues. Per the germline V gene, CDR1 is SGHAT and CDR2 is FQDESV (reference sequence). Here the CDR3 reads CVSSLPGSGEYEQYF. CDR3 nucleotide sequence: TGTGTCAGCAGCTTACCGGGATCGGGAGAATACGAGCAATACTTC.

To note about this clonotype: A read error may account for a junction end that differs from germline. V is TRBV5-4 and J is TRBJ2-1; 9 positions match TRBD1. CDR1 SGHNT and CDR2 YYREEE come from the germline V gene (reference sequence). This CDR3 spans 15 amino acids. CDR3 nucleotides: TGTGCCAGCAGCTTGGAACAGGGGGCCGCCAATGAGGAGTACTTC. Protein sequence: CASSLEQGAANEEYF.

In regard to this clonotype: One end of the junction is discordant with germline, which a read error may explain. The V gene is TRBV24-1, the J gene TRBJ2-5, with D perhaps matching TRBD2 (6 bases). Germline V gene lookup returns CDR1 KGHDR and CDR2 SFDVKD. The CDR3 runs to 15 residues. The CDR3 region is CATSDPRDFQETPYF. CDR3 nucleotide sequence: TGTGCCACCAGTGACCCACGGGACTTCCAAGAGACCCCGTACTTT.

Regarding this clonotype: Since no conserved phenylalanine or tryptophan closes the CDR3, a read error is the likely cause. V usage is TRBV11-1 and J usage is TRBJ2-5; D is undetermined. This CDR3 is 14 amino acids long. The V end lost 8 bases, the J end lost 1 base, and 14 bases lay between the germline ends. In germline, CDR1 is SGHAT, CDR2 FQDESV (reference sequence). This chain's CDR3 is CASDLGIFQETQYV. The CDR3 DNA reads as TGTGCCAGCGACTTAGGGATTTTCCAAGAGACCCAGTACGTC.

This clonotype showed up just a few times. A single base separates this from a much larger clone, so it may be a read error. This rearrangement joins TRBV19 to TRBJ2-5; D might be TRBD1 or TRBD2, each matching 5 bases. The CDR3 consists of 15 residues. The germline V gene encodes CDR1 LNHDA and CDR2 SQIVND (reference sequence). V was cut by 5 bases and J by 7 bases, with 20 bases left in between. CDR3 nucleotides: TGTGCCAGTAGTCCATCTTTCAGGGTTGGAGGGACCCAGTACTTC. It yields the protein CASSPSFRVGGTQYF. Full variable domain (missing parts from reference TRBV19 and TRBJ2-5): DGGITQSPKYLFRKEGQNVTLSCEQNLNHDAMYWYRQDPGQGLRLIYYSQIVNDFQKGDIAEGYSVSREKKESFPLTVTSAQKNPTAFYLCASSPSFRVGGTQYFGPGTRLLVL.

Details on this clonotype: One junction end does not reproduce the germline sequence, and a read error may be involved. The chain combines TRBV5-1 with TRBJ2-1; no clear D gene. Germline CDR1 and CDR2: SGHRS and YFSETQ. This CDR3 has 13 residues. This chain's CDR3 is CVSNSVQDNEQFF. In nucleotides, the CDR3 is TGCGTCAGCAACTCAGTCCAAGACAATGAGCAGTTCTTC.

The gene calls are TRBV29-1 and TRBJ2-1, with 7 nucleotides matching TRBD2. The germline V gene has CDR1 SQVTM and CDR2 ANQGSEA. This CDR3 region has 15 residues. J lost 10 bases, V lost 3 bases, and 15 bases had no gene match. The CDR3 DNA follows: TGCAGCGTTGACGGGACTAACGGGAGGATATGGGAGCAGTTCTTC. Translated, it gives CSVDGTNGRIWEQFF.

For this clonotype: At one of its ends the junction is not consistent with the germline gene, which may arise from a read error. The chain couples TRBV5-4 to TRBJ2-2, with a tentative D call TRBD2 (5 bases). CDR3 length: 12 residues. Germline V gene sequence: CDR1 SGHNT, CDR2 YYREEE (reference sequence). In DNA, the CDR3 is TGTGCCAACAGCTTTGACACCGGGGAGCAGTTTTTT. Translated: CANSFDTGEQFF. Full variable domain (remainder filled in from reference TRBV5-4 and TRBJ2-2): ETGVTQSPTHLIKTRGQQVTLRCSSQSGHNTVSWYQQALGQGPQFIFQYYREEENGRGNFPPRFSGLQFPNYSSELNVNALELDDSALYLCANSFDTGEQFFGEGSRLTVL.

Points on this clonotype: At one boundary the junction diverges from the germline segment, which might be a read error. The rearrangement uses TRBV6-2 or TRBV6-3 and TRBJ1-5, with D hard to call. CDR1 MNHEY and CDR2 SVGEGT come from the germline V gene. The CDR3 loop spans 15 amino acids. CDR3 coding DNA: TGCGCCAGCAGTTACTCGAGGGTCCCCAATCAGGCCCAGCATTTT. Translation: CASSYSRVPNQAQHF.